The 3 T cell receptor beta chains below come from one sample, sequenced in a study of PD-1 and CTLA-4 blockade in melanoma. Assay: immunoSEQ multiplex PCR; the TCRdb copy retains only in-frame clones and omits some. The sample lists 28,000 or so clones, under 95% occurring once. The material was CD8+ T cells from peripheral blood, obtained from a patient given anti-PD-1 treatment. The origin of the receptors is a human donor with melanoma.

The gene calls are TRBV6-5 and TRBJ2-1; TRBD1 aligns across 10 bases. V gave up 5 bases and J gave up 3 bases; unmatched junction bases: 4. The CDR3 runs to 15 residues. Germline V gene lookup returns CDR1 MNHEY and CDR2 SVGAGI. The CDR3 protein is CASSLGTGVYNEQFF. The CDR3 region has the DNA TGTGCCAGCAGTCTTGGGACAGGGGTCTACAATGAGCAGTTCTTC.

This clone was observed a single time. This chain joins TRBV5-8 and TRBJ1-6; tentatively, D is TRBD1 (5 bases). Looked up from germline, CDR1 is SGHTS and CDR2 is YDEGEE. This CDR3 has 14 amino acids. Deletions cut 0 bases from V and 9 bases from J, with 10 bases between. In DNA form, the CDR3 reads TGTGCCAGCAGCTTGGAAAGGGGAGGTTCACCCCTCCACTTT. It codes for CASSLERGGSPLHF.

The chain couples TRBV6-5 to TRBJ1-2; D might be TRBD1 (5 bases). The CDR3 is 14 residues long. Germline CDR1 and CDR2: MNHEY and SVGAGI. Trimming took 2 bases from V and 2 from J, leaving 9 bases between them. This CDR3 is CASSYRDANYGYTF. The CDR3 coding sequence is TGTGCCAGCAGTTACAGGGACGCCAACTATGGCTACACCTTC.